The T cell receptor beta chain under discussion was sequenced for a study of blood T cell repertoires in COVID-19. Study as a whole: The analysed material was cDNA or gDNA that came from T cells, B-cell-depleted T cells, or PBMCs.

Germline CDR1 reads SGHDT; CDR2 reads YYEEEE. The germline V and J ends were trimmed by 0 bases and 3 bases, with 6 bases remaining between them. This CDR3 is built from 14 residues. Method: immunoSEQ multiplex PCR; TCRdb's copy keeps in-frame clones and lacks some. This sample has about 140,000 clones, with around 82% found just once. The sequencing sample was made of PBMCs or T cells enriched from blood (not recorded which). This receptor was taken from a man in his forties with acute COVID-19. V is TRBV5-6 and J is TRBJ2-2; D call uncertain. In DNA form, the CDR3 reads TGTGCCAGCAGCTTGGATACTTACACCGGGGAGCTGTTTTTT. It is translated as CASSLDTYTGELFF.